Listed below are T cell receptor beta chains from one sample, sequenced in a study of T cell repertoires in ileal Crohn's disease. The data were produced by immunoSEQ multiplex PCR, yet TCRdb's version contains in-frame clones alone and is incomplete. The data contain 14,000 or so clones, about 71% of them singletons. The sequencing input was ileal tissue. These receptors originate from an adult with Crohn's disease. Each CDR3 is given with its conserved first and last residue. The size entry is marked missing in some rows and otherwise reads once, few, many or a size class.

-,TRBJ2-2,TRBV27,CASSKVRGIGTGELFF
-,TRBJ2-7,TRBV28,CASSSPGAYYEQYF
-,TRBJ2-7,TRBV9,CASSPGDFPREQYF
-,TRBJ2-3,TRBV2,CASSEAPGTQYF
-,TRBJ2-7,TRBV2,CASNPGQGFEQYF
-,TRBJ1-1,TRBV28,CASSLSSLGGSVGTEAFF
once,TRBJ1-2,TRBV6-5,CATGGNYGYTF
-,TRBJ1-1,TRBV6-6,CASSYQEKTEAFF
-,TRBJ1-5,TRBV30,CAWSVPPREPQHF
-,TRBJ1-2,TRBV7-9,CASSLGAGDGGYTF
-,TRBJ2-7,TRBV7-2,CASSRGWGAEGEQYF
-,TRBJ2-1,TRBV5-1,CASSQGTSGGNEQFF
-,TRBJ2-2,TRBV11-2,CASSLQGAQGTGELFF
few,TRBJ1-1,TRBV7-6,CASSVGQRGTEAFF
-,TRBJ2-7,TRBV27,CASSLGDSPNYEQYF
-,TRBJ2-7,TRBV7-3,CASSLSSGQSSYEQYF
-,TRBJ2-3,TRBV7-6,CASSPNLVADTQYF
-,TRBJ2-7,TRBV6-5,CASSYSLRGGYEQYF
once,TRBJ2-7,TRBV27,CASSPGPFSYEQYF
-,TRBJ1-5,TRBV7-8,CASSLVGRGQSNSNQPQHF
-,TRBJ2-2,TRBV18,CASSPPGYAANTGELFF
-,TRBJ1-4,TRBV5-4,CASSSTGQGQEKLFF
few,TRBJ1-2,TRBV14,CASSQDSRPGTGYTF
-,TRBJ2-3,TRBV7-3,CASSLTFGLAGVGVTQYF
-,TRBJ2-2,TRBV10-3,CAISERQVNTGELFF
-,TRBJ1-1,TRBV7-3,CASSFLGGDTEAFF
few,TRBJ2-5,TRBV9,CASSVGTTTPGETQYF
once,TRBJ2-5,TRBV29-1,CSVERNRNFQETQYF
medium-sized,TRBJ1-1,TRBV5-4,CASSYFDRDNTEAFF
-,TRBJ2-4,TRBV15,CATSYSTGFDKNIQYF
few,TRBJ2-1,TRBV6-6,CASSYEDWRYNEQFF
-,TRBJ1-2,TRBV6-5,CASKLRTDYGYTF
-,TRBJ1-3,TRBV7-3,CASSPGQNSGNTIYF
-,TRBJ1-5,TRBV7-3,CASNLGWDRGLWSNQPQHF
-,TRBJ2-7,TRBV29-1,CSVETDRYYEQYF
few,TRBJ2-3,TRBV6-5,CASSYRGRSDTQYF